These T cell receptor beta chains were read from a single sample in a study of T-cell memory formation after mild COVID-19. A single record per CDR3 protein comes from TCRdb applying MiXCR to the 5' RACE reads. The sample carries around 530,000 distinct CDR3 sequences, less than 25% recorded once. Sequencing input: PBMCs or a T cell subset sorted from them (not recorded which). The receptors were gathered from an adult woman who had mild COVID-19 (a few samples of this study predate the infection). Cell type and time point are not known. CDR3s include the opening cysteine and the closing phenylalanine or tryptophan. Fields, in order: J gene, clone size, V gene, D gene, CDR3 protein, CDR3 DNA. D genes are given only for firm matches. Not every row has a clone size; where given, it reads once, few, many or a size class.

TRBJ2-5 | few | TRBV12-3/TRBV12-4 | . | CASSRGSRETQYF | TGTGCCAGCAGCCGAGGGAGCAGAGAGACCCAGTACTTC
TRBJ2-5 | few | TRBV7-2 | . | CASSLVFPGKETQYF | TGTGCCAGCAGCTTAGTGTTTCCCGGGAAGGAGACCCAGTACTTC
TRBJ2-7 | . | TRBV3-1 | . | CASSQAGRSAEQYF | TGTGCCAGCAGCCAAGCCGGTCGGAGCGCTGAGCAGTACTTC
TRBJ2-3 | few | TRBV5-8 | TRBD2 | CASSMGLAADTQYF | TGTGCCAGCAGCATGGGACTAGCGGCAGATACGCAGTATTTT
TRBJ2-1 | . | TRBV6-6 | . | CASSPMAETSSYNEQFF | TGTGCCAGCAGCCCCATGGCAGAGACCAGCTCCTACAATGAGCAGTTCTTC
TRBJ2-3 | . | TRBV7-2 | . | CASSSSGTDTQYF | TGTGCCAGCAGCTCAAGCGGGACAGATACGCAGTATTTT
TRBJ1-1 | . | TRBV2 | . | CASRVGGAFF | TGTGCCAGCAGGGTGGGGGGAGCTTTCTTT
TRBJ1-1 | many | TRBV5-1 | . | CASSLGGHTEAFF | TGCGCCAGCAGCTTGGGGGGGCACACTGAAGCTTTCTTT
TRBJ2-2 | . | TRBV24-1 | TRBD2 | CATSDLRTSGTTGELFF | TGTGCCACCAGTGATTTACGAACTAGCGGGACCACCGGGGAGCTGTTTTTT
TRBJ1-4 | few | TRBV5-1 | . | CASSLQGDVEKLFF | TGCGCCAGCAGCTTACAGGGTGACGTAGAAAAACTGTTTTTT
TRBJ1-2 | . | TRBV10-3 | . | CAISEHGDSAYGYTF | TGTGCCATCAGTGAACACGGCGATTCAGCCTATGGCTACACCTTC
TRBJ1-6 | . | TRBV6-4 | . | CASRGGDYNSPLHF | TGTGCCAGCAGAGGAGGGGATTATAATTCACCCCTCCACTTT
TRBJ1-1 | many | TRBV12-3/TRBV12-4 | TRBD1 | CASSLGQETEAFF | TGTGCCAGCAGTTTGGGACAGGAGACTGAAGCTTTCTTT
TRBJ2-7 | few | TRBV7-9 | . | CASSLGGWDIANLAYEQYF | TGTGCCAGCAGCTTAGGAGGGTGGGACATCGCAAACCTTGCCTACGAGCAGTACTTC
TRBJ2-1 | . | TRBV7-3 | TRBD2 | CASSSGLVIHEQFF | TGTGCCAGCAGCTCGGGACTAGTCATCCATGAGCAGTTCTTC
TRBJ1-2 | . | TRBV27 | . | CASSSPWGPGGYTF | TGTGCCAGCAGTTCCCCGTGGGGTCCGGGGGGCTACACCTTC
TRBJ1-1 | few | TRBV11-3 | TRBD1 | CASSWEGQGTNTEAFF | TGTGCCAGCAGCTGGGAGGGACAGGGGACGAACACTGAAGCTTTCTTT
TRBJ2-1 | few | TRBV27 | TRBD1 | CASSLIRTGGRNEQFF | TGTGCCAGCAGTTTAATAAGGACAGGGGGCCGGAATGAGCAGTTCTTC
TRBJ1-5 | many | TRBV3-1 | . | CASSQGAGWPQHF | TGTGCCAGCAGCCAAGGGGCAGGCTGGCCCCAGCATTTT
TRBJ1-2 | . | TRBV4-1 | TRBD1 | CASSPSIGGDYGYTF | TGCGCCAGCAGCCCGTCCATAGGGGGCGACTATGGCTACACCTTC
TRBJ2-5 | few | TRBV4-1 | . | CASSQGPGRYQETQYF | TGCGCCAGCAGCCAAGGCCCAGGGCGGTACCAAGAGACCCAGTACTTC
TRBJ1-2 | . | TRBV12-3/TRBV12-4 | TRBD1 | CASSLGDSHFYGYTF | TGTGCCAGCAGTTTGGGGGACAGCCATTTCTATGGCTACACCTTC
TRBJ2-3 | . | TRBV9 | . | CASSVGVELTQYF | TGTGCCAGCAGCGTAGGAGTGGAGCTTACGCAGTATTTT
TRBJ1-4 | . | TRBV7-6 | . | CASSLAGLPWHEKLFF | TGTGCCAGCAGCTTAGCGGGGCTGCCCTGGCATGAAAAACTGTTTTTT
TRBJ2-1 | many | TRBV4-2 | . | CASSQDRRSYNEQFF | TGTGCCAGCAGCCAAGATAGGCGGTCCTACAATGAGCAGTTCTTC
TRBJ2-1 | few | TRBV9 | . | CASSPEAPGNEQFF | TGTGCCAGCAGCCCCGAGGCCCCGGGGAATGAGCAGTTCTTC
TRBJ2-5 | few | TRBV7-8 | . | CASSLKRFRETQYF | TGTGCCAGCAGCTTAAAGCGGTTCAGAGAGACCCAGTACTTC